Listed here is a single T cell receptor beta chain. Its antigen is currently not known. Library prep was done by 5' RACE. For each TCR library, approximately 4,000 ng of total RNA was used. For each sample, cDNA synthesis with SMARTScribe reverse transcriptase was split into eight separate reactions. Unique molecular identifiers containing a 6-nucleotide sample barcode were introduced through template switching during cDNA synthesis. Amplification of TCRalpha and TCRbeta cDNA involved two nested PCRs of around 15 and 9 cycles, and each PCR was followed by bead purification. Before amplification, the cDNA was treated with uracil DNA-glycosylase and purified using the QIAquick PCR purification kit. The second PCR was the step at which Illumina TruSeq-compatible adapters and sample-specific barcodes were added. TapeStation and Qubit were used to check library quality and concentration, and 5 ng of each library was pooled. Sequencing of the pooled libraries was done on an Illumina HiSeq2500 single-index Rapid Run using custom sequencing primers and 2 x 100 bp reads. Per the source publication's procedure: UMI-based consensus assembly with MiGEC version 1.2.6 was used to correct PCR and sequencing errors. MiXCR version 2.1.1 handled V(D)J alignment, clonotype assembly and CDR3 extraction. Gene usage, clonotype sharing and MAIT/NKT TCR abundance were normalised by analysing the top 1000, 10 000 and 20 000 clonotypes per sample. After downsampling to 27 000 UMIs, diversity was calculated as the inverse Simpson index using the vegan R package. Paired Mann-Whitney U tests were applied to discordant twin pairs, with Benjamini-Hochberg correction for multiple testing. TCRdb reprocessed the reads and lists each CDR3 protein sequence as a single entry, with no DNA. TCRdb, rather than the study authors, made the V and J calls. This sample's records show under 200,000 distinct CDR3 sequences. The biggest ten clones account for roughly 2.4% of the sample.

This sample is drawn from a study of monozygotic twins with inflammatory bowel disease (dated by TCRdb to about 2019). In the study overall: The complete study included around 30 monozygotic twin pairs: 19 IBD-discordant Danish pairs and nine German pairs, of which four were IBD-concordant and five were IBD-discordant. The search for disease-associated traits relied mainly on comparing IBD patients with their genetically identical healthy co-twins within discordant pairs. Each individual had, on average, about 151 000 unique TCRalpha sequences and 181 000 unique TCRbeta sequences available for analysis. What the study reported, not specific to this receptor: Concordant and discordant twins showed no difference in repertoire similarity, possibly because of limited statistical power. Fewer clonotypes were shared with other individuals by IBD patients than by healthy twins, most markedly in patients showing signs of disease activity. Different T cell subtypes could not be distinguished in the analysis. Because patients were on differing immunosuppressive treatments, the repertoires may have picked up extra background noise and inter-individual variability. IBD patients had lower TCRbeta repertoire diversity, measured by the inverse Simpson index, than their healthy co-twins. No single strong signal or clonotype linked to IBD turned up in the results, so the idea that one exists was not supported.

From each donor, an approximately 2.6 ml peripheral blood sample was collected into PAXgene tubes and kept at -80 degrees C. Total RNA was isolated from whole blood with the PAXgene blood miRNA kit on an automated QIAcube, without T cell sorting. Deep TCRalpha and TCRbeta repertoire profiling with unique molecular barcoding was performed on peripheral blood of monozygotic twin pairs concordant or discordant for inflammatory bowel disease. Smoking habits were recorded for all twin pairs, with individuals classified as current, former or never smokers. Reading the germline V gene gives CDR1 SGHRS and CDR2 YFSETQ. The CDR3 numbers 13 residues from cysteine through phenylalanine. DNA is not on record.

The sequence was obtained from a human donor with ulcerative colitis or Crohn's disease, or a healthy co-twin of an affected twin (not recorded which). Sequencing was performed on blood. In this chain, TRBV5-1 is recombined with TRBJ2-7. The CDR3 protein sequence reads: CASSLQTHFEQYF. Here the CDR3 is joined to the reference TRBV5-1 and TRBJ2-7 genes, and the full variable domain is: KAGVTQTPRYLIKTRGQQVTLSCSPISGHRSVSWYQQTPGQGLQFLFEYFSETQRNKGNFPGRFSGRQFSNSRSEMNVSTLELGDSALYLCASSLQTHFEQYFGPGTRLTVT.